The present T cell receptor beta chain was sequenced within a study of blood T cell repertoires in COVID-19. Using immunoSEQ multiplex PCR, the repertoire was profiled, and TCRdb retains in-frame clones only, with some absent. The data hold about 130,000 clones, with about 80% observed a single time. Resolution of symptoms, clearance, or two negative PCRs was present in recovered Cohort 3 donors. CDR3 size: 15 residues. From germline, CDR1 is MNHNY and CDR2 SVGAGI (reference sequence). The germline V and J ends were trimmed by 2 bases and 2 bases, with 10 bases remaining between them. This clonotype was obtained from a man aged 45-60 years who had recovered from COVID-19. This chain uses TRBV6-6 with TRBJ2-1; a weak D match, TRBD1 (6 bases). What was sequenced was PBMCs or T cells enriched from blood (not recorded which). The CDR3 loop reads CASSYGAGAYNEQFF. Here the CDR3 DNA reads TGTGCCAGCAGTTACGGGGCAGGGGCCTACAATGAGCAGTTCTTC.